The 27 T cell receptor beta chains below come from one sample, sequenced in a study of T cell responses to AZD1222 COVID-19 vaccine (dated by TCRdb to about 2021). Library preparation was by the immunoSEQ multiplex PCR assay. TCRdb took this table from immuneACCESS and kept in-frame rearrangements with V and J called. Such tables lack part of the clones; where checked against another copy, unresolved V genes explain under half of the gap, and the rest is unexplained. This sample holds 150,000 to 200,000 clones; 75% to 90% were observed only once. The ten largest clones add up to around 5.8% of the sample. This specimen's time point label, per the study, means: baseline before first vaccination. The sequencing used peripheral blood, collected on day 0 of AZD1222 vaccination. These TCRs come from an adult in good health.

The gene calls are TRBV3-1 (or the pseudogene TRBV3-2) and TRBJ2-5; no clear D gene. The ends were cut back, 2 bases at V and 4 bases at J, with 5 bases in the middle. The CDR3 has 12 amino acids. Germline V gene sequence: CDR1 LGHDT, CDR2 YNNKEL (reference sequence). The CDR3 sequence: CASSQRRETQYF. The CDR3 DNA sequence: TGTGCCAGCAGCCAAAGGAGAGAGACCCAGTACTTC.

V gene TRBV28 combines with J gene TRBJ2-7; D may correspond to TRBD1 or TRBD2 (5 bases each). The germline V gene encodes CDR1 MDHEN and CDR2 SYDVKM. The CDR3 contains 14 residues. The germline V and J ends were trimmed by 1 base and 2 bases, with 9 bases remaining between them. The CDR3 DNA is TGTGCCAGCAGTTTATTGGGGACCACCTACGAGCAGTACTTC. Its protein is CASSLLGTTYEQYF.

The chain is built from TRBV30 and TRBJ2-5; possibly TRBD2 for D (6 bases). The V gene's germline CDR1 is GTSNPN and CDR2 SVGIG (reference sequence). The CDR3 extends over 13 amino acids. V lost 5 bases, J lost 2 bases, and 12 bases lay in between. CDR3 nucleotides: TGTGCCTGGGGTATTGGGGGGCAAGAGACCCAGTACTTC. Translation: CAWGIGGQETQYF.

This chain links TRBV19 with TRBJ1-6; 8 nucleotides align to TRBD1. Germline lookup yields CDR1 LNHDA and CDR2 SQIVND (reference sequence). There are 16 residues in the CDR3. Unmatched junction bases numbered 11, after V lost 6 bases and J lost 7 bases. The CDR3, as DNA: TGTGCCAGTAGCCTCATAGACAGGGGATTCAATTCACCCCTCCACTTT. It specifies CASSLIDRGFNSPLHF. Based on the CDR3 plus reference TRBV19 and TRBJ1-6, the full variable domain is DGGITQSPKYLFRKEGQNVTLSCEQNLNHDAMYWYRQDPGQGLRLIYYSQIVNDFQKGDIAEGYSVSREKKESFPLTVTSAQKNPTAFYLCASSLIDRGFNSPLHFGNGTRLTVT.

The chain carries TRBV29-1 and TRBJ2-5; 7 positions agree with TRBD2. From germline, CDR1 is SQVTM and CDR2 ANQGSEA. The V and J ends lost 5 bases and 3 bases, in that order; junction bases with no gene match: 3. The CDR3 runs to 12 residues. The CDR3 loop is CSVSGTKETQYF. The CDR3 DNA follows: TGCAGCGTTTCCGGGACTAAAGAGACCCAGTACTTC.

V usage is TRBV3-1 (or the pseudogene TRBV3-2) and J usage is TRBJ1-2, with D tentatively TRBD1 (6 bases). The CDR3 contains 17 residues. CDR1 is LGHDT, CDR2 YNNKEL, per germline (reference sequence). Trimming removed 6 bases at V and 5 bases at J, with 25 bases between. The CDR3: CASSRSGTTPRAYGYTF. In DNA, the CDR3 is TGTGCCAGCAGTCGATCCGGGACAACCCCTCGAGCGTATGGCTACACCTTC.

V is TRBV28 and J is TRBJ1-5, with unresolved D. The CDR3 length is 15 residues. Trimming cost V 4 bases and J 4 bases, with 14 bases left between them. Germline V lookup: CDR1 MDHEN, CDR2 SYDVKM. The CDR3 reads CASSSPAAGNQPQHF. CDR3 bases: TGTGCCAGCAGTTCGCCGGCGGCGGGGAATCAGCCCCAGCATTTT.

This clone showed up just once. The chain employs TRBV5-1 and TRBJ1-4; 10 positions agree with TRBD1. The CDR3 loop spans 14 amino acids. V dropped 4 bases and J dropped 6; count of bases not matched to a gene: 3. Germline loops: CDR1 SGHRS, CDR2 YFSETQ. CDR3 DNA: TGCGCCAGCAGCCGACAGGGGGCTGATGAAAAACTGTTTTTT. Translation gives CASSRQGADEKLFF.

V is TRBV6-4 and J is TRBJ2-1, with D possibly being TRBD2 (6 bases). With 3 bases removed from V and 0 bases from J, the gap between germline ends came to 9 bases. Per germline, CDR1 MRHNA and CDR2 SNTAGT. This CDR3 is 15 amino acids long. For the CDR3, the DNA is TGTGCCAGCAGTGAGACTAGTACCTCCTACAATGAGCAGTTCTTC. Protein product: CASSETSTSYNEQFF.

This clone was found a few times. This chain connects TRBV5-5 to TRBJ2-2; 8 positions agree with TRBD1. This CDR3 contains 15 residues. The germline V gene encodes CDR1 SGHKS and CDR2 YYEKEE (reference sequence). V was clipped by 2 bases and J by 7 bases; unmatched bases: 7. CDR3 residues: CASSFNQGAHGELFF. In DNA form, the CDR3 reads TGTGCCAGCAGCTTCAACCAGGGGGCCCACGGGGAGCTGTTTTTT.

The J gene is TRBJ2-7, the V gene TRBV7-2; TRBD1 agrees at 9 bases. The CDR3 consists of 14 residues. V lost 5 bases and J lost 3; bases outside the gene matches: 5. Germline V gene lookup returns CDR1 SGHTA and CDR2 FQGNSA. The chain's CDR3 is CASSPQTGGYEQYF. The CDR3, as DNA: TGTGCCAGCAGCCCCCAGACAGGGGGCTACGAGCAGTACTTC.

This sequence joins TRBV9 and TRBJ2-3; D is undetermined. The CDR3 has 13 residues. Between the trimmed V and J ends, which lost 3 bases and 6 bases, there was a span of 11 bases. Germline V gene sequence: CDR1 SGDLS, CDR2 YYNGEE. The CDR3 reads CASSAEIPDTQYF. CDR3 sequence (DNA): TGTGCCAGCAGCGCCGAGATCCCGGATACGCAGTATTTT.

The V and J genes are TRBV5-1 and TRBJ1-5; 7 positions agree with TRBD1. V gave up 2 bases and J gave up 3 bases; unmatched junction bases: 5. This CDR3 region has 15 residues. Per germline, CDR1 SGHRS and CDR2 YFSETQ. In nucleotides, the CDR3 is TGCGCCAGCAGCTTATCAGACAGGGACAATCAGCCCCAGCATTTT. Its protein is CASSLSDRDNQPQHF.

The rearrangement links TRBV2 to TRBJ2-3; 7 bases are shared with TRBD2. The CDR3 runs 15 residues. Germline loops: CDR1 SNHLY, CDR2 FYNNEI. The trim removed 6 bases at V and 0 bases at J, leaving 6 bases unmatched. The CDR3 sequence is CASSQRGPSTDTQYF. For the CDR3, the DNA is TGTGCCAGCAGCCAGCGGGGACCTAGCACAGATACGCAGTATTTT.

This chain uses TRBV27 with TRBJ1-1; D is perhaps TRBD1 (5 bases). The germline V and J ends were trimmed by 8 bases and 0 bases, with 13 bases remaining between them. Germline loops: CDR1 MNHEY, CDR2 SMNVEV (reference sequence). The CDR3 is 14 amino acids. CDR3 residues: CASRGAAVNTEAFF. In DNA form, the CDR3 reads TGTGCCAGCCGAGGGGCGGCCGTGAACACTGAAGCTTTCTTT.

This sequence joins TRBV28 and TRBJ2-1; TRBD1 is a possible D gene (5 bases). Germline CDR1 is MDHEN and CDR2 is SYDVKM. The V gene lost 6 bases and the J gene lost 12 bases, with 24 bases spanning the gap. The CDR3 sequence is 15 residues long. The CDR3 coding sequence is TGTGCCAGCAGCCCCTCCCAGGGATCTCTCGTGGGGCAGTTCTTC. This sequence encodes CASSPSQGSLVGQFF.

The rearrangement joins TRBV3-1 (or the pseudogene TRBV3-2) to TRBJ2-3; D call uncertain. CDR1 and CDR2 from the germline V gene are LGHDT and YNNKEL (reference sequence). The V gene lost 4 bases and the J gene lost 3 bases, with 11 bases spanning the gap. The CDR3 runs 14 residues. As DNA, the CDR3 is TGTGCCAGCAGCCTAATAACAAAGACAGATACGCAGTATTTT. Its protein product is CASSLITKTDTQYF.

A single count supports this clone. This chain joins TRBV19 and TRBJ2-5; 7 positions match TRBD1. J lost 1 base, V lost 2 bases, and 13 bases had no gene match. CDR1 is LNHDA and CDR2 is SQIVND in the germline V gene (reference sequence). The CDR3 is 18 amino acids. The CDR3 nucleotides are TGTGCCAGTAGTATAAATAGGGGCACAGGGGTCGGCCAAGAGACCCAGTACTTC. Translating it yields CASSINRGTGVGQETQYF.

CDR3 DNA sequence: TGTGCCAGCAGAAGGACAGGGGAGGGATATGGCTACACCTTC. This translates into CASRRTGEGYGYTF. The chain recombines TRBV3-1 (or the pseudogene TRBV3-2) with TRBJ1-2, with 9 bases aligning to TRBD1. Looked up from germline, CDR1 is LGHDT and CDR2 is YNNKEL (reference sequence). This CDR3 has 14 residues. Unmatched junction bases numbered 7, after V lost 6 bases and J lost 5 bases.

The gene calls are TRBV7-2 and TRBJ2-1, with 9 positions matching TRBD2. Trimming took 5 bases from V and 4 from J; bases not matched to a gene: 6. CDR1 is SGHTA and CDR2 is FQGNSA in the germline V gene. This CDR3 has 15 amino acids. The CDR3 DNA sequence: TGTGCCAGCAGCCTAACTAGCGGGTATTACAATGAGCAGTTCTTC. It specifies CASSLTSGYYNEQFF.

In DNA form, the CDR3 reads TGTGCTAGTGGTCGGGACAGCTCCTACGAGCAGTACTTC. It encodes CASGRDSSYEQYF. This chain uses TRBV12-5 with TRBJ2-7, with 7 bases aligning to TRBD1. The CDR3 is 13 residues long. The V segment lost 5 bases and the J segment 0 bases; nucleotides outside the gene matches: 1. The germline V gene has CDR1 LGHNT and CDR2 FRNRAP.

V usage is TRBV5-4 and J usage is TRBJ2-3; D gene uncertain. The V and J ends lost 4 bases and 3 bases respectively, with 15 bases between them. The germline gives CDR1 SGHNT, CDR2 YYREEE (reference sequence). This CDR3 is 15 amino acids long. The chain's CDR3 is CASSAYMVWTDTQYF. Here the CDR3 DNA reads TGTGCCAGCAGCGCCTACATGGTCTGGACAGATACGCAGTATTTT.

The gene calls are TRBV24-1 and TRBJ1-6; 7 bases are shared with TRBD1. With V trimmed by 9 bases and J by 13 bases, 5 bases remained unmatched. CDR1 and CDR2 from the germline V gene are KGHDR and SFDVKD. This CDR3 contains 11 residues. CDR3 residues: CATSAGGPLHF. CDR3 DNA: TGTGCCACCTCGGCAGGGGGTCCCCTCCACTTT.

The sample holds one count of this clone. The V gene is TRBV2, the J gene TRBJ1-4; TRBD1 matches at 9 bases. The CDR3 has 14 amino acids. After removal of 6 bases from V and 8 bases from J, the junction contained 7 bases not matched to a gene. Per the germline V gene, CDR1 is SNHLY and CDR2 is FYNNEI. CDR3 amino acids: CASRDRGASEKLFF. The CDR3 DNA follows: TGTGCCAGCAGGGACAGGGGCGCATCGGAAAAACTGTTTTTT.

The chain carries TRBV11-2 and TRBJ2-7; D perhaps matches TRBD2 (5 bases). Looked up from germline, CDR1 is SGHAT and CDR2 is FQNNGV. Trimming removed 6 bases at V and 0 bases at J, with 9 bases between. The CDR3 extends over 13 amino acids. DNA of the CDR3: TGTGCCAGCAGAACAACTAGCTCCTACGAGCAGTACTTC. Translating gives CASRTTSSYEQYF.

The chain couples TRBV27 to TRBJ2-3; 8 bases agree with TRBD1. V lost 3 bases to trimming and J lost 1 base; unmatched junction nucleotides: 3. CDR1 is MNHEY, CDR2 SMNVEV, per germline (reference sequence). The CDR3 runs 15 residues. The CDR3 loop reads CASSFRGQGTDTQYF. In nucleotides, the CDR3 is TGTGCCAGCAGTTTCAGGGGGCAGGGCACAGATACGCAGTATTTT.

The chain has TRBV11-2 and TRBJ2-1, with 10 bases that match TRBD2. V shed 3 bases and J 10 bases; nucleotides not matched to a gene: 6. The CDR3 spans 14 residues. Germline-derived CDR1 and CDR2 are SGHAT and FQNNGV. In nucleotides, the CDR3 is TGTGCCAGCAGCTTCGGGACTAGCGTTTTAGAGCAGTTCTTC. The encoded protein is CASSFGTSVLEQFF.